The TCR beta chain described here comes from a study of STAT5B mutations in CD4+ large granular lymphocyte leukemia. The assay was run at survey level. TCRdb's table, derived via immunoSEQ multiplex PCR, lists solely in-frame clones and lacks some. The profile shows over 25,000 clones, 85% of them singletons. Turning to this clone: Its cognate antigen is unknown.

Study-level points and caveats: Without HLA matching, higher CD4+ than CD8+ T-LGLL clonality could reflect small sample size. Compared with healthy controls (2/35), patient top clones favored TRBV06 (8/27). CD4-sorted patient repertoires seemed more clonal than healthy CD4+ repertoires.

Germline assignment: CDR1 GTSNPN and CDR2 SVGIG (reference sequence). The CDR3 is 14 residues long. The V end was cut by 0 bases, the J end by 4 bases, with 10 bases between. Sequenced material: CD4+ T cells from blood buffy coats. The chain carries TRBV30 and TRBJ1-5; unclear D gene. This TCR was recovered from a human donor in good health. CDR3 in amino acids: CAWSVASINQPQHF. The CDR3 nucleotides read TGTGCCTGGAGTGTCGCAAGCATAAATCAGCCCCAGCATTTT.